The 17 T cell receptor beta chains below were found in one sample sequenced in a study of blood T cell repertoires in COVID-19. Measured with immunoSEQ multiplex PCR; TCRdb has only the in-frame clones, and not every one. Among approximately 260,000 clones listed, approximately 90% were seen once. Sequencing used peripheral blood. The receptors were gathered from a young man with active or convalescent COVID-19.

This clone has a single count. This rearrangement joins TRBV2 to TRBJ2-7, with 9 bases that match TRBD1. With 8 bases clipped from V and 7 bases from J, the junction kept 24 bases outside the gene matches. CDR1 and CDR2 from the germline V gene are SNHLY and FYNNEI. CDR3 length: 18 residues. CDR3 sequence reads: CASCPERFGTGMTGEQYF. CDR3 bases: TGTGCCAGCTGCCCGGAACGCTTCGGGACAGGGATGACGGGTGAGCAGTACTTC.

The table lists this clone with a count of one. V gene TRBV12-3 or TRBV12-4 combines with J gene TRBJ1-2, with 7 positions matching TRBD1. Unmatched junction bases numbered 11, after V lost 6 bases and J lost 13 bases. The CDR3 runs 12 residues. The CDR3 here is CASSDRVPPLTF. For the CDR3, the DNA is TGTGCCAGCAGCGACAGGGTCCCCCCCCTCACCTTC.

This clone is a singleton in its sample. The J gene is TRBJ2-2, the V gene TRBV9, with a tentative D call TRBD1 (5 bases). The CDR3 consists of 16 residues. CDR1 is SGDLS, CDR2 YYNGEE, per germline. V was shortened by 4 bases and J by 7 bases, with 20 bases between the two germline ends. For the CDR3, the DNA is TGTGCCAGCAGCCCCCCTTCTGGACACAGGCACGGGGAGCTGTTTTTT. Translation: CASSPPSGHRHGELFF.

This sequence joins TRBV9 and TRBJ2-3, with D maybe TRBD2 (6 bases). This CDR3 contains 15 residues. Trimming took 2 bases from V and 6 from J, leaving 16 bases between them. Germline CDR1 is SGDLS and CDR2 is YYNGEE. CDR3 region: CASSVFGRDLDTQYF. CDR3 DNA: TGTGCCAGCAGCGTGTTTGGCAGGGACTTGGATACGCAGTATTTT.

This sequence joins TRBV12-3 or TRBV12-4 and TRBJ2-2; D is possibly TRBD1 (6 bases). The CDR3 spans 13 residues. V shed 8 bases and J shed 4 bases, with 11 bases lying between them. CDR3 sequence (DNA): TGTGCCAGCGCCGGGACAACCACCGGGGAGCTGTTTTTT. Translating gives CASAGTTTGELFF.

The genes are TRBV19 and TRBJ2-1, with D possibly being TRBD2 (6 bases). Germline CDR1 is LNHDA and CDR2 is SQIVND (reference sequence). The CDR3 consists of 14 residues. The V and J ends lost 7 bases and 6 bases respectively, with 16 bases between them. The CDR3 DNA follows: TGTGCCAGTATGGAGACCGGAGGGCCCAATGAGCAGTTCTTC. As protein: CASMETGGPNEQFF. Variable domain in full (rest from reference TRBV19 and TRBJ2-1): DGGITQSPKYLFRKEGQNVTLSCEQNLNHDAMYWYRQDPGQGLRLIYYSQIVNDFQKGDIAEGYSVSREKKESFPLTVTSAQKNPTAFYLCASMETGGPNEQFFGPGTRLTVL.

This clone has more than one count but fewer than ten. This rearrangement joins TRBV7-2 to TRBJ2-2, with 7 bases that match TRBD1. CDR1 SGHTA and CDR2 FQGNSA come from the germline V gene. The J segment lost 8 bases and the V segment lost 5 bases, leaving 14 bases of the junction unmatched. The CDR3 has 16 amino acids. The CDR3 region is CASSPRRTGGRGELFF. CDR3 DNA: TGTGCCAGCAGCCCCCGCCGGACAGGTGGGCGAGGGGAGCTGTTTTTT.

The chain recombines TRBV20-1 with TRBJ2-1; D is ambiguous. This CDR3 region has 12 residues. The V end was cut by 3 bases, the J end by 4 bases, with 7 bases between. From germline, CDR1 is DFQATT and CDR2 SNEGSKA (reference sequence). In nucleotides, the CDR3 is TGCAGTGCTAGTATACAGTACAATGAGCAGTTCTTC. As protein: CSASIQYNEQFF.

This chain links TRBV18 with TRBJ2-2; weak D call: TRBD2 (6 bases). The CDR3 is 16 amino acids. Trimming took off 6 bases at V and 0 bases at J, with 14 bases between the two ends. Germline CDR1 reads KGHSH; CDR2 reads LQKENI. The CDR3 DNA follows: TGTGCCAGCTCCGGCGCTGGGGGGTCGAACACCGGGGAGCTGTTTTTT. This gives the protein CASSGAGGSNTGELFF.

This clone appeared once. The chain couples TRBV7-2 to TRBJ2-5, with D tentatively TRBD1 (6 bases). Trimming pared 4 bases from V and 3 bases from J, leaving 12 bases between. From germline, CDR1 is SGHTA and CDR2 FQGNSA. CDR3 size: 14 residues. CDR3 amino acids: CASSSGTPKETQYF. The CDR3 DNA reads TGTGCCAGCAGCTCCGGGACACCGAAAGAGACCCAGTACTTC.

This clone was recorded only once. V gene TRBV6-5 combines with J gene TRBJ1-2; D unclear. Trimming removed 7 bases from V and 1 base from J, with 13 bases in between. The CDR3 totals 14 residues. Germline V lookup: CDR1 MNHEY, CDR2 SVGAGI. The CDR3 DNA is TGTGCCAGCATCCCCTCACGGGGTAACTATGGCTACACCTTC. Translation gives CASIPSRGNYGYTF.

In its sample, this clone was seen a few times. CDR3 DNA sequence: TGTGCCAGCAGTTACTCAGCGGGGGGGGATAATGAGCAGTTCTTC. Its translation is CASSYSAGGDNEQFF. V gene TRBV6-5 combines with J gene TRBJ2-1; the match to TRBD2 covers 10 bases. V shed 0 bases, J shed 7 bases, and the junction held 3 bases outside the gene matches. The CDR3 runs 15 residues. Germline CDR1 and CDR2: MNHEY and SVGAGI.

This chain connects TRBV11-2 to TRBJ2-2, with 7 positions matching TRBD1. The trim removed 5 bases at V and 0 bases at J, leaving 15 bases unmatched. The CDR3 is 19 residues long. The germline CDR1 and CDR2 sequences are SGHAT and FQNNGV. This chain's CDR3 is CASSPGLGDRATNTGELFF. The CDR3 DNA is TGTGCCAGCAGCCCTGGATTAGGAGACAGGGCCACGAACACCGGGGAGCTGTTTTTT.

A single count supports this clone. This chain links TRBV6-2 or TRBV6-3 with TRBJ2-1; TRBD2 matches at 7 bases. Trimming took 5 bases from V and 4 from J; bases not matched to a gene: 5. Germline V gives CDR1 MNHEY, CDR2 SVGEGT. CDR3 length: 14 amino acids. CDR3 protein: CASSLLSGYNEQFF. The DNA for the CDR3 is TGTGCCAGCAGTCTCCTTAGCGGGTACAATGAGCAGTTCTTC.

This clone appeared a single time. This chain uses TRBV5-1 with TRBJ2-1; maybe TRBD2 (7 bases). CDR3 length: 18 residues. The V end lost 0 bases, the J end lost 1 base, and 17 bases lay between the germline ends. CDR1 and CDR2 (germline): SGHRS, YFSETQ. CDR3 protein: CASSLVGGGHPSYNEQFF. For the CDR3, the DNA is TGCGCCAGCAGCTTGGTCGGCGGGGGCCATCCTTCCTACAATGAGCAGTTCTTC. Full variable domain (outside the CDR3, taken from reference TRBV5-1 and TRBJ2-1): KAGVTQTPRYLIKTRGQQVTLSCSPISGHRSVSWYQQTPGQGLQFLFEYFSETQRNKGNFPGRFSGRQFSNSRSEMNVSTLELGDSALYLCASSLVGGGHPSYNEQFFGPGTRLTVL.

The rearrangement links TRBV29-1 to TRBJ1-4; possibly TRBD1 for D (6 bases). The CDR3 has 14 amino acids. V lost 4 bases, J lost 7 bases, and 16 bases lay in between. The germline CDR1 and CDR2 sequences are SQVTM and ANQGSEA. The DNA of the CDR3 is TGCAGCGTTGCCGGGCAGGGGAGACTTGAAAAACTGTTTTTT. Amino acids: CSVAGQGRLEKLFF.

The V gene is TRBV10-3, the J gene TRBJ1-1; TRBD1 is a possible D gene (5 bases). In germline, CDR1 is ENHRY, CDR2 SYGVKD. CDR3 length equals 15 residues. V gave up 0 bases and J gave up 7 bases, with 15 bases separating them. CDR3 DNA sequence: TGTGCCATCAGTGAGTCGACTCGAGGCGACAGTGAAGCTTTCTTT. Protein sequence: CAISESTRGDSEAFF.